This paragraph covers one T cell receptor (beta chain) sequence. The data are from a study of shared clonotypes between healthy human individuals. Libraries were prepared by immunoSEQ multiplex PCR; TCRdb keeps only in-frame clonotypes and omits some of them. This table has about 2.4 million clones, more than 80% appearing once. This CDR3 comprises 15 residues. V shed 3 bases and J 0 bases; nucleotides not matched to a gene: 4. CDR1 and CDR2 (germline): SGHDT, YYEEEE. Sequenced: naive CD4+ T cells sorted from blood. The subset was: CD45RA+ positively selected. This chain uses TRBV5-6 with TRBJ1-1; 8 bases are a match to TRBD1. This TCR came from a man aged 18 to 30 in good health. The chain's CDR3 is CASSWGQVMNTEAFF. CDR3 DNA sequence: TGTGCCAGCAGCTGGGGACAGGTGATGAACACTGAAGCTTTCTTT.